This T cell receptor (beta chain) was recovered during a study of cytomegalovirus exposure and HLA in healthy donors. Study at large: An earlier analysis found 100 million or so unique TCR beta sequences from approximately 170 million T cells. The study's early data release held some 85 million unique TCRs from HLA-typed donors.

Trimming removed 0 bases from V and 7 bases from J; junction bases left unmatched: 8. The CDR3 loop spans 16 amino acids. Germline CDR1 reads LNHNV; CDR2 reads YYDKDF (reference sequence). The primer mix had 60 Vbeta and 13 Jbeta primers. In the authors' workflow: An analysis that came later counted 80 million or so unique TCR beta chains, approximately 10 million shared. Sequenced by immunoSEQ multiplex PCR; TCRdb stores in-frame clones only, minus some. That table is the source of V, J and clone size, and D and trimming were worked out from the DNA. The sample lists 110,000 to 150,000 clones; around 10% were seen once.

Source material: PBMCs. The J gene is TRBJ2-3, the V gene TRBV15; TRBD2 matches at 9 bases. The TCR comes from a male donor in good health and CMV-seronegative. This chain's CDR3 is CATSRDRLAGRYTQYF. The DNA of the CDR3 is TGTGCCACCAGCAGAGATCGCCTAGCGGGGCGCTATACGCAGTATTTT.